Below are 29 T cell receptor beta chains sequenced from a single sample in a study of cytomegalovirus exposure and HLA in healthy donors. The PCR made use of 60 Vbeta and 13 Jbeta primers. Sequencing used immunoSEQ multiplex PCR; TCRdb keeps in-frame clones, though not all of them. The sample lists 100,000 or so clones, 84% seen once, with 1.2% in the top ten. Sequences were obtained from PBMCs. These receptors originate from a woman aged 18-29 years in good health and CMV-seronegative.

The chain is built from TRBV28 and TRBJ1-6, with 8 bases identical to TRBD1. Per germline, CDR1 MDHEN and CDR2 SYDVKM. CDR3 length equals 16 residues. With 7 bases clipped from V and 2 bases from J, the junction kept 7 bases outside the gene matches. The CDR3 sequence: CASITQGAPYNSPLHF. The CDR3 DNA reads TGTGCCAGCATCACGCAGGGGGCCCCCTATAATTCACCCCTCCACTTT. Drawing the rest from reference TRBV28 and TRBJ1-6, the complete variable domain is DVKVTQSSRYLVKRTGEKVFLECVQDMDHENMFWYRQDPGLGLRLIYFSYDVKMKEKGDIPEGYSVSREKKERFSLILESASTNQTSMYLCASITQGAPYNSPLHFGNGTRLTVT.

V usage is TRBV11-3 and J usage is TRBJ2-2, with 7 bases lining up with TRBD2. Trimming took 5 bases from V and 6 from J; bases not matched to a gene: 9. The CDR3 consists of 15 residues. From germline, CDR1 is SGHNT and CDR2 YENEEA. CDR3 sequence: CASSASGMVAGELFF. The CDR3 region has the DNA TGTGCCAGCAGCGCTAGCGGCATGGTGGCCGGGGAGCTGTTTTTT.

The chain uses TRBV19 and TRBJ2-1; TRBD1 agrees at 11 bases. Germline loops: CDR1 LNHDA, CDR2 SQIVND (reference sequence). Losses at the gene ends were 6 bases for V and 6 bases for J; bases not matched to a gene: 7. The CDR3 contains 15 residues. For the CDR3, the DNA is TGTGCCAGTAGGGGGACGGGGACAGGGGGCAATGAGCAGTTCTTC. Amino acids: CASRGTGTGGNEQFF.

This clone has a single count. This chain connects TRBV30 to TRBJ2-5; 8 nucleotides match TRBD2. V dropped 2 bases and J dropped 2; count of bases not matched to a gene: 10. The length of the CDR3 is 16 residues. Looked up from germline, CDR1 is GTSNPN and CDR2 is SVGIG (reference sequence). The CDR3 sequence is CAWSRGRGGPQETQYF. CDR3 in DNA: TGTGCCTGGAGTAGGGGTCGGGGGGGCCCTCAAGAGACCCAGTACTTC. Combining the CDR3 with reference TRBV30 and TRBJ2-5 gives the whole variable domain SQTIHQWPATLVQPVGSPLSLECTVEGTSNPNLYWYRQAAGRGLQLLFYSVGIGQISSEVPQNLSASRPQDRQFILSSKKLLLSDSGFYLCAWSRGRGGPQETQYFGPGTRLLVL.

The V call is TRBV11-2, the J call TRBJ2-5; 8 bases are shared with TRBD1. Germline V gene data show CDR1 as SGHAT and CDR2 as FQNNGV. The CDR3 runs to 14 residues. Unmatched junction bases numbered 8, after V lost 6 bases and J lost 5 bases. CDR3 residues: CASRIPGGSETQYF. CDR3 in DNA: TGTGCCAGCAGAATACCAGGGGGCTCGGAGACCCAGTACTTC. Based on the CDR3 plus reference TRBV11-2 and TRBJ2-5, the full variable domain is EAGVAQSPRYKIIEKRQSVAFWCNPISGHATLYWYQQILGQGPKLLIQFQNNGVVDDSQLPKDRFSAERLKGVDSTLKIQPAKLEDSAVYLCASRIPGGSETQYFGPGTRLLVL.

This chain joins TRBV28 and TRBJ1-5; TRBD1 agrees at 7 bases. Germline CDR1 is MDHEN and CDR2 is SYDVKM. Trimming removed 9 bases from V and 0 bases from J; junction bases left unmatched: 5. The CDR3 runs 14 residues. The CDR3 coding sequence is TGTGCCAGTTGGGACAGTCCTAGCAATCAGCCCCAGCATTTT. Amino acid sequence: CASWDSPSNQPQHF.

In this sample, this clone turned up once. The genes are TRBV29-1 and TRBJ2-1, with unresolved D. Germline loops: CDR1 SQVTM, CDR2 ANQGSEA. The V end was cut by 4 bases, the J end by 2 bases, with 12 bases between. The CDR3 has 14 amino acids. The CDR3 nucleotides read TGCAGCGTTGCGGCACCGGAGACCTACAATGAGCAGTTCTTC. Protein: CSVAAPETYNEQFF.

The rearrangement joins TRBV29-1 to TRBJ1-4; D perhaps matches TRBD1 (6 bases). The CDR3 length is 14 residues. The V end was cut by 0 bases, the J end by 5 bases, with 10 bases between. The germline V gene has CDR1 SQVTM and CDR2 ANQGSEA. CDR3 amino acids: CSVEDRGANEKLFF. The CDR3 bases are TGCAGCGTTGAAGATCGGGGGGCGAATGAAAAACTGTTTTTT.

CDR3 nucleotide sequence: TGCAGCGGGCGGGACAGTGACATTCAGTACTTC. Translating gives CSGRDSDIQYF. This rearrangement joins TRBV29-1 to TRBJ2-4; TRBD1 might be the D (7 bases). Trimming left V 7 bases short and J 8 bases short, with 12 bases between. CDR3 length: 11 residues. The germline V gene encodes CDR1 SQVTM and CDR2 ANQGSEA.

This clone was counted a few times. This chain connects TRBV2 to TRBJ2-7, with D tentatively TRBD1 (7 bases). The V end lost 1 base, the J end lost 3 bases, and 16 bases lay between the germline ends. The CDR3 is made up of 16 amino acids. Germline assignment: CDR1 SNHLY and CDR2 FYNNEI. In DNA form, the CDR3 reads TGTGCCAGCAGTGAAGGTTTTGGGCAGGGGGGCTACGAGCAGTACTTC. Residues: CASSEGFGQGGYEQYF.

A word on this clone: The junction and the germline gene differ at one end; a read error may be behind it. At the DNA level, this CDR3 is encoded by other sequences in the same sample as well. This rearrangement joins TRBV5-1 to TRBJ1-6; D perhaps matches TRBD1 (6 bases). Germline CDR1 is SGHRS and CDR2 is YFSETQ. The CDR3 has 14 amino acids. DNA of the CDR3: TGCGCTAGCAGCTGGGGGACAACACAGCGACCCCTCCACTTT. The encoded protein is CASSWGTTQRPLHF.

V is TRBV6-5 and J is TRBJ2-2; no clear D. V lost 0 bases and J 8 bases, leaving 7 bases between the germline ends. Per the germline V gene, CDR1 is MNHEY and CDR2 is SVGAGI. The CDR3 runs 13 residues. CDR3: CASSYSATGELFF. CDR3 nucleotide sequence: TGTGCCAGCAGTTACTCTGCCACTGGGGAGCTGTTTTTT.

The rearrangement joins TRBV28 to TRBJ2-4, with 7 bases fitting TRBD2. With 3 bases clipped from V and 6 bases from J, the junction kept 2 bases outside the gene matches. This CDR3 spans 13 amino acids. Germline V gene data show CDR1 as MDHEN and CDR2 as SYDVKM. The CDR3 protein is CASSLGGINIQYF. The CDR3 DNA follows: TGTGCCAGCAGTTTGGGGGGGATAAACATTCAGTACTTC.

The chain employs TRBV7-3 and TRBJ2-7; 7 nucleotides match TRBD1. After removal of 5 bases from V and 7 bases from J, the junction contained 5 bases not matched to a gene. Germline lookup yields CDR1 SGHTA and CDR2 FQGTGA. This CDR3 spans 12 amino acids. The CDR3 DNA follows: TGTGCCAGCAGCCCGGGGACAGTGGAGCAGTACTTC. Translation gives CASSPGTVEQYF.

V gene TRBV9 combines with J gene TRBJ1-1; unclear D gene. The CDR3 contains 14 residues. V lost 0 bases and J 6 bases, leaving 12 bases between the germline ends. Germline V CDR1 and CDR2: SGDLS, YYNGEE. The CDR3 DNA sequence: TGTGCCAGCAGCGTAGCGGGAGGAGGCCCTGAAGCTTTCTTT. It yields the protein CASSVAGGGPEAFF.

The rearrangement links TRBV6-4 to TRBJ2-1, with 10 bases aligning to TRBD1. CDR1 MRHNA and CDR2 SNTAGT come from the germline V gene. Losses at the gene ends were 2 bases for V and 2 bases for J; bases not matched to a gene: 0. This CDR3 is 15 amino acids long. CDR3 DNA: TGTGCCAGCAGTGACGGACAGGGGGCCTACAATGAGCAGTTCTTC. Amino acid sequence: CASSDGQGAYNEQFF.

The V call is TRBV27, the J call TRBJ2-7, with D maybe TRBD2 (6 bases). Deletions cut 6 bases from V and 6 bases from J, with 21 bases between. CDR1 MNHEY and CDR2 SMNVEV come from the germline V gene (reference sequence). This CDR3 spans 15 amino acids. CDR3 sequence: CASRVNGRRSTEQYF. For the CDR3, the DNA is TGTGCCAGCAGGGTTAACGGGAGAAGGAGCACCGAGCAGTACTTC.

Written as DNA, the CDR3 is TGCGCCAGCAGCCTACAGACAGGGGCCGGCACAGATACGCAGTATTTT. This sequence encodes CASSLQTGAGTDTQYF. This chain links TRBV5-1 with TRBJ2-3, with 8 bases that match TRBD1. In germline, CDR1 is SGHRS, CDR2 YFSETQ. V shed 4 bases, J shed 1 base, and the junction held 8 bases outside the gene matches. There are 16 residues in the CDR3. Based on the CDR3 plus reference TRBV5-1 and TRBJ2-3, the full variable domain is KAGVTQTPRYLIKTRGQQVTLSCSPISGHRSVSWYQQTPGQGLQFLFEYFSETQRNKGNFPGRFSGRQFSNSRSEMNVSTLELGDSALYLCASSLQTGAGTDTQYFGPGTRLTVL.

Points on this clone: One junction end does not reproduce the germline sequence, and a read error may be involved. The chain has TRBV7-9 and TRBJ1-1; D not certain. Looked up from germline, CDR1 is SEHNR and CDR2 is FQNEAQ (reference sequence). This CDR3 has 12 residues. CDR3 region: CSSSRRGTEAFF. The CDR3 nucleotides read TGTTCCAGCAGTAGACGGGGCACTGAAGCTTTCTTT.

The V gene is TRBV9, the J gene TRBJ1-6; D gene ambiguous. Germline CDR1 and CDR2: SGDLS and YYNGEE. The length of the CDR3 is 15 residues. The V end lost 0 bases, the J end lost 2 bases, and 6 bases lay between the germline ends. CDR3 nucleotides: TGTGCCAGCAGCGTAGACAGACCCTATAATTCACCCCTCCACTTT. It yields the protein CASSVDRPYNSPLHF.

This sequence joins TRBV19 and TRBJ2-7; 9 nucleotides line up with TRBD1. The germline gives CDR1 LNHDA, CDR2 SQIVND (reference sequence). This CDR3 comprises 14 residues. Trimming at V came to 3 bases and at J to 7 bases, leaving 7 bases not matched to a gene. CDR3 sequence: CASSMGTGSWEQYF. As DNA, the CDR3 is TGTGCCAGTAGTATGGGGACAGGGTCCTGGGAGCAGTACTTC.

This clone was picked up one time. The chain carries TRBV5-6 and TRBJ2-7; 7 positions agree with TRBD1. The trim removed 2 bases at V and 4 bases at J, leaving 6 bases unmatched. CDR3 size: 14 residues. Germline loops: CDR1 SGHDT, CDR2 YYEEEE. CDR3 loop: CASSFVTGKYEQYF. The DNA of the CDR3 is TGTGCCAGCAGCTTTGTGACAGGGAAGTACGAGCAGTACTTC.

The CDR3 loop reads CASSLAWLAGLTDTQYF. In DNA, the CDR3 is TGTGCCAGCAGCTTGGCCTGGCTAGCGGGGCTCACAGATACGCAGTATTTT. The chain uses TRBV5-5 and TRBJ2-3, with 9 bases identical to TRBD2. With V trimmed by 0 bases and J by 2 bases, 7 bases remained unmatched. This CDR3 contains 17 residues. The germline gives CDR1 SGHKS, CDR2 YYEKEE (reference sequence).

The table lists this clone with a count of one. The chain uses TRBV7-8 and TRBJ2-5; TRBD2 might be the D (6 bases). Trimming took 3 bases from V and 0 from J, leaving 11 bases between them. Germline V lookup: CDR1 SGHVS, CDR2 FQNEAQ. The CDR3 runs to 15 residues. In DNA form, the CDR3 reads TGTGCCAGCAGCTTCGACCGGGACTACCAAGAGACCCAGTACTTC. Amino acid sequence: CASSFDRDYQETQYF.

CDR3 DNA sequence: TGTGCCAGCAGCAAAATCCGGGACATGAACACTGAAGCTTTCTTT. As protein: CASSKIRDMNTEAFF. The V and J genes are TRBV27 and TRBJ1-1, with D perhaps matching TRBD1 (6 bases). V was trimmed by 6 bases and J by 0 bases, leaving 14 bases between them. This CDR3 region has 15 residues. Germline V CDR1 and CDR2: MNHEY, SMNVEV (reference sequence).

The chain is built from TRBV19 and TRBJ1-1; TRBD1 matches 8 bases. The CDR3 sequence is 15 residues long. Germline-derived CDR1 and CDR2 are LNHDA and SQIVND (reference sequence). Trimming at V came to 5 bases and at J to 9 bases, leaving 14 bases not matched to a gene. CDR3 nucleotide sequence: TGTGCCAGTAGTCCTAGGACAGGGAGTCACGCAAAAGCTTTCTTT. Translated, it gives CASSPRTGSHAKAFF.

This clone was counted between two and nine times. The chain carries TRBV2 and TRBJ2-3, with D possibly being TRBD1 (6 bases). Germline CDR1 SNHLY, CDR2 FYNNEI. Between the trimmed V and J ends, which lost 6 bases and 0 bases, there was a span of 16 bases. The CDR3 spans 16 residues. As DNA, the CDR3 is TGTGCCAGCAGCGCAGGGGCCCTGGGGAGCACAGATACGCAGTATTTT. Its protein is CASSAGALGSTDTQYF.

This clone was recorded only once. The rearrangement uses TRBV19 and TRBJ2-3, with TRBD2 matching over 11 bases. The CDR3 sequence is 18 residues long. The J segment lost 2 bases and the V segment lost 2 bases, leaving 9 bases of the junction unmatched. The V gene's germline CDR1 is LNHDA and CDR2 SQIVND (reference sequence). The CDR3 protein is CASSIYARLAGLTDTQYF. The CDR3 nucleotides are TGTGCCAGTAGTATATATGCCCGACTAGCGGGACTCACAGATACGCAGTATTTT.

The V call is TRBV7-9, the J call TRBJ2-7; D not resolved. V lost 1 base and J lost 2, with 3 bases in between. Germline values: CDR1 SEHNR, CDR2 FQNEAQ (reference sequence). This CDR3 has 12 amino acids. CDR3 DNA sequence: TGTGCCAGCAGCTTAGTTACCTACGAGCAGTACTTC. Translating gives CASSLVTYEQYF.